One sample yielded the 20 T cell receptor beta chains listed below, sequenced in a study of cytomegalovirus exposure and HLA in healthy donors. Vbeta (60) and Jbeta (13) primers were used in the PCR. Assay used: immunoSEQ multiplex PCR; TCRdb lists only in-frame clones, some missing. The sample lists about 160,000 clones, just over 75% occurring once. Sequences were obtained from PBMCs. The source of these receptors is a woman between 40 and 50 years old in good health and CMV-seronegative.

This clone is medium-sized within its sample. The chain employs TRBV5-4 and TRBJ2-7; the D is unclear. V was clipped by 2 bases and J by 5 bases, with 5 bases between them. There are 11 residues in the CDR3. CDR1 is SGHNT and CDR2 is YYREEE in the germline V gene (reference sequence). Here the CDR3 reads CASSFGDEQYF. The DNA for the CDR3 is TGTGCCAGCAGCTTCGGAGACGAGCAGTACTTC.

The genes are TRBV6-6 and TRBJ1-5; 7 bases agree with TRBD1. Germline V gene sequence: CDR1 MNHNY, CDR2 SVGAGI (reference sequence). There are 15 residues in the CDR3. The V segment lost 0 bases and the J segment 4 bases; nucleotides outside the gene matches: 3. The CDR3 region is CASSYSGQVNQPQHF. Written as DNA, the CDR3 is TGTGCCAGCAGTTACTCTGGACAGGTGAATCAGCCCCAGCATTTT.

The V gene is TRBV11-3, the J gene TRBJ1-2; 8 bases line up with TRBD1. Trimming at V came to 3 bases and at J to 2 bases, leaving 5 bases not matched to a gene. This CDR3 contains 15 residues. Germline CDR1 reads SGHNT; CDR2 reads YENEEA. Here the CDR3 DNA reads TGTGCCAGCAGCTTGGGGGCAGGGGGCAACTATGGCTACACCTTC. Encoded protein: CASSLGAGGNYGYTF.

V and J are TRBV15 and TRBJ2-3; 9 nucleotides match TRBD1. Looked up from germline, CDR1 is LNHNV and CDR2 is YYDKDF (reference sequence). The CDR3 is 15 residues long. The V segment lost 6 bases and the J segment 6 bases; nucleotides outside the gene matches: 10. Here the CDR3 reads CATSPGQGEGDTQYF. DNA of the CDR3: TGTGCCACCAGTCCGGGACAGGGTGAGGGGGATACGCAGTATTTT.

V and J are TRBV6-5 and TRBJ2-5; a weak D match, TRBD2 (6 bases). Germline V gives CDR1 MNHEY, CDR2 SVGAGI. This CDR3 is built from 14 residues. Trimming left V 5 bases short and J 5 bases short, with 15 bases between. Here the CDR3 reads CASSRGGTLETQYF. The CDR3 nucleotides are TGTGCCAGCAGTCGAGGAGGGACCCTTGAGACCCAGTACTTC.

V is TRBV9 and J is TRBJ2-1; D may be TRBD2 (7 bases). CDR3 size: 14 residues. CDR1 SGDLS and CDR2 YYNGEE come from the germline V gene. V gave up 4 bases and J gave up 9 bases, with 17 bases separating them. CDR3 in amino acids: CASSPRTGGPEQFF. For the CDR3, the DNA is TGTGCCAGCAGCCCCCGGACCGGGGGGCCTGAGCAGTTCTTC.

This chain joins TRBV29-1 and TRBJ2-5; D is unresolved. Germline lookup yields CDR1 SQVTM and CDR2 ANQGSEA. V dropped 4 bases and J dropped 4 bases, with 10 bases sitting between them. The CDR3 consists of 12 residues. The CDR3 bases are TGCAGCGTTGGGTTCAGAGGAGAGACCCAGTACTTC. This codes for CSVGFRGETQYF.

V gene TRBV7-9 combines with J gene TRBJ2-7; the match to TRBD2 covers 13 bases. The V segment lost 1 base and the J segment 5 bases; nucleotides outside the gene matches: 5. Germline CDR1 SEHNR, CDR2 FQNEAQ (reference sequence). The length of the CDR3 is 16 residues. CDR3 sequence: CASSLGLAGGWNEQYF. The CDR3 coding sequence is TGTGCCAGCAGCTTAGGACTAGCGGGAGGTTGGAACGAGCAGTACTTC.

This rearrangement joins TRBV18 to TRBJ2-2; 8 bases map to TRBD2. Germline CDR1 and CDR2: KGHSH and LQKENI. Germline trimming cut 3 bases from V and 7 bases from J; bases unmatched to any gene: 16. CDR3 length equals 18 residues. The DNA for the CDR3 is TGTGCCAGCTCACCCCGGTCGGTTCGAGCGGGAGAGAACGGGGAGCTGTTTTTT. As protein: CASSPRSVRAGENGELFF. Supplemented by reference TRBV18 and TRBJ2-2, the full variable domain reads NAGVMQNPRHLVRRRGQEARLRCSPMKGHSHVYWYRQLPEEGLKFMVYLQKENIIDESGMPKERFSAEFPKEGPSILRIQQVVRGDSAAYFCASSPRSVRAGENGELFFGEGSRLTVL.

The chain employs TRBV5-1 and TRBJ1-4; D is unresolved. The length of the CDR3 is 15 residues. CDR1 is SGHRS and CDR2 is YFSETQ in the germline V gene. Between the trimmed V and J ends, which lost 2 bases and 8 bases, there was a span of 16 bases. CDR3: CASSLRPDGVEKLFF. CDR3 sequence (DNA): TGCGCCAGCAGCTTACGACCCGACGGAGTAGAAAAACTGTTTTTT.

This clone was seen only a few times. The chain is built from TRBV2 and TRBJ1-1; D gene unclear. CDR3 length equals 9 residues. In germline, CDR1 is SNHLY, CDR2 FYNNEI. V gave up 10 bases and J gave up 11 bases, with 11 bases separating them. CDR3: CATRTGAFF. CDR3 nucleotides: TGTGCCACAAGAACCGGGGCTTTCTTT.

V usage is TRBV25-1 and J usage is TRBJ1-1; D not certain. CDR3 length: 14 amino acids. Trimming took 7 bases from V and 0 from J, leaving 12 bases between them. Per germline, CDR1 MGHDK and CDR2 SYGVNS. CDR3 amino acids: CASKEPSMNTEAFF. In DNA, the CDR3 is TGTGCCAGCAAAGAGCCCTCCATGAACACTGAAGCTTTCTTT.

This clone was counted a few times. Written as DNA, the CDR3 is TGCGCCAGCAGCGCACCTAGCGGGGGGGAGACCCAGTACTTC. This translates into CASSAPSGGETQYF. J is TRBJ2-5 and V is TRBV5-1; the match to TRBD2 covers 11 bases. CDR3 length equals 14 residues. CDR1 is SGHRS, CDR2 YFSETQ, per germline. V lost 4 bases and J lost 5; bases outside the gene matches: 4.

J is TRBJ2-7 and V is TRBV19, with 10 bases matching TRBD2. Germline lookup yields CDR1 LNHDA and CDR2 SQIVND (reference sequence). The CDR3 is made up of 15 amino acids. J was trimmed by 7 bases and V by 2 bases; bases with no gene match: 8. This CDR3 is CASSITAGGSEEQYF. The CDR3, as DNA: TGTGCCAGTAGTATAACAGCGGGAGGGTCTGAGGAGCAGTACTTC.

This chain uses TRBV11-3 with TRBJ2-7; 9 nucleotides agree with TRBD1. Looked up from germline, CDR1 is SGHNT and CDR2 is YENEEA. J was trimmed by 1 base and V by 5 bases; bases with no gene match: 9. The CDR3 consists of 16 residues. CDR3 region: CASSLPGTGISYEQYF. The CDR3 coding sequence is TGTGCCAGCAGCCTCCCCGGGACAGGGATTTCCTACGAGCAGTACTTC.

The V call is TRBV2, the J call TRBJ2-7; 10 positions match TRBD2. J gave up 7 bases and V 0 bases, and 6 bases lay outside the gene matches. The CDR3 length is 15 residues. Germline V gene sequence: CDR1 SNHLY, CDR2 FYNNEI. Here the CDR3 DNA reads TGTGCCAGCAGTGAAGCGCTAGCGGGAGTCGGTGAGCAGTACTTC. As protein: CASSEALAGVGEQYF. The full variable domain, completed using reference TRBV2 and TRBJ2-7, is EPEVTQTPSHQVTQMGQEVILRCVPISNHLYFYWYRQILGQKVEFLVSFYNNEISEKSEIFDDQFSVERPDGSNFTLKIRSTKLEDSAMYFCASSEALAGVGEQYFGPGTRLTVT.

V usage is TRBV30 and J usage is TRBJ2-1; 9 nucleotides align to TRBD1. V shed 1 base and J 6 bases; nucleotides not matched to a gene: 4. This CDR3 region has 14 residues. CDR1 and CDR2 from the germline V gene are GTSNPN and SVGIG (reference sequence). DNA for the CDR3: TGTGCCTGGAGTGGGACAGGGGCCAGCAATGAGCAGTTCTTC. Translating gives CAWSGTGASNEQFF.

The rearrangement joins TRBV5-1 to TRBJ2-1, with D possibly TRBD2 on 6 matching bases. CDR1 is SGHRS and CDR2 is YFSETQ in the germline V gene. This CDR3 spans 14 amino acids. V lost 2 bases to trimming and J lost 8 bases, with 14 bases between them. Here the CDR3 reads CASSLREWWYEQFF. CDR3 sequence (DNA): TGCGCCAGCAGCTTACGGGAGTGGTGGTATGAGCAGTTCTTC.

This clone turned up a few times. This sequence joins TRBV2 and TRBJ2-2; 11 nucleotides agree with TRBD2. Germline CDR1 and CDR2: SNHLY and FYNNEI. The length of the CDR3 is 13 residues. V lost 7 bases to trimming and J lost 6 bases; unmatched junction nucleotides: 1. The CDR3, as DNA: TGTGCCAGCACTAGCGGGAGGTCCGGGGAGCTGTTTTTT. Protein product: CASTSGRSGELFF.

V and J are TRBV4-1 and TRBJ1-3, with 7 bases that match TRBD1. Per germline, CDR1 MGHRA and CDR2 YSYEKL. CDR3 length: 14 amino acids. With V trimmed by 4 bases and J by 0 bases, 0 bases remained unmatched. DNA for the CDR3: TGCGCCAGCAGCCGGGACAGCTCTGGAAACACCATATATTTT. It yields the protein CASSRDSSGNTIYF.